This T cell receptor beta chain originates from a study of blood T cell repertoires in COVID-19 (dated by TCRdb to 2020 to 2022). Some background on the complete study: Samples from collaborators originated in the United States, Italy and Spain and spanned both the acute and convalescent phases of COVID-19. The prospective study material was composed of cDNA or gDNA derived from T cells, B-cell-depleted T cells, or PBMCs. Subjects who had been exposed to COVID-19, were actively infected with it, or had recovered from it provided the deeply sampled blood TCRbeta repertoires that made up the dataset. The repertoires were released in a freely available public database intended as a resource for research on the immune response to SARS-CoV-2. Samples were obtained from the ongoing ImmuneRACE study (first 160 participants) and from 1,000 to 1,500 subjects provided by 6 global collaborators. A de-identified subject ID, COVID-19 status, age in years and sex were almost always included in the sample metadata. Where HLA class I and class II types were available, the types were taken from metadata supplied by the sample provider, not from assay-based typing.

Findings and caveats that apply to the study as a whole: How much clinical and demographic metadata was included differed by source and by participant, and the metadata was provided uncurated.

One collaborating source in Seattle enrolled patients while the patients were actively infected and followed the patients over time throughout the course of disease. Collaborating institutions collected whole blood in K2EDTA tubes following their own protocols. For TCRbeta analysis, collaborators shipped samples in one of three forms: frozen whole blood, isolated PBMCs, or DNA extracted from either of those sample types. The immunoSEQ Assay, a bias-controlled multiplex PCR, was used to amplify TCRbeta CDR3 regions from genomic DNA. In the original analysis: Nucleated cell counts per sample were estimated from amplification of reference gene primers within the assay. To quantify the absolute abundance of each unique TCRbeta CDR3 rearrangement, sequence reads were collapsed and filtered. For each sample, productive Simpson clonality was calculated by taking the square root of Simpson's diversity index across productive rearrangements. TCRdb carries this immuneACCESS record with in-frame sequences only. Its versions omit some clonotypes, under half of them owing to an unresolved V gene in the studies checked, with the rest unexplained. That table is the source of V, J and clone size, and D and trimming were worked out from the DNA. This sample lists nearly 350,000 clones; about 88% were detected once. Around 7.9% of the sample is taken by the ten largest.

To note about this clone: Its recognized antigen is unknown. No base quality information exists; no much larger clone differs at one position.

V loses 1 base of germline sequence and J loses 1 base, and the interval between the two ends is 10 bases. Via the germline V gene, CDR1 is SQVTM and CDR2 ANQGSEA. Including cysteine and phenylalanine, the CDR3 has 14 amino acids. Only CDR3 DNA is held: 42 bases, read in frame from base 1. Sequenced input: peripheral blood. The V and J genes are TRBV29-1 and TRBJ1-2; possibly the D gene is TRBD1, per 5 matching bases. This receptor was obtained from a woman between 70 and 85 years old with COVID-19, enrolled during active disease. The nucleotide sequence reads as follows: TGCAGCGTTGAAGGGCAGGGCCGTAACTATGGCTACACCTTC. Its protein reads: CSVEGQGRNYGYTF.